This T cell receptor (beta chain) came from a study of shared clonotypes between healthy human individuals. Study conclusions and caveats: Naive CD4 clonotypes overlapped across a handful of donors at roughly 4.5%.

About this clone: The antigen is not known.

From germline, CDR1 is GTSNPN and CDR2 SVGIG (reference sequence). The CDR3 loop spans 13 amino acids. V shed 8 bases and J 6 bases; nucleotides not matched to a gene: 10. TCRdb's copy holds only in-frame clones and misses some; the assay was immunoSEQ multiplex PCR. Of about 2.1 million clones listed, 85% to 95% are singletons. CD45RO-negative cells were positively selected for CCR7, leaving out terminally differentiated effector memory CD45RA+ cells. The rearrangement uses TRBV30 and TRBJ2-7; 10 bases map to TRBD2. This clonotype was sampled from a man younger than 30 in good health. Some clones in this sample may be carry-over from other donors' samples. Sequences were obtained from naive CD8+ T cells from PBMCs. The CDR3 nucleotides read TGTGCCGGTACTAGCGGGATAGGGTCCGAGCAGTACTTC. Translating it yields CAGTSGIGSEQYF. Filled out from reference TRBV30 and TRBJ2-7, the complete variable domain reads SQTIHQWPATLVQPVGSPLSLECTVEGTSNPNLYWYRQAAGRGLQLLFYSVGIGQISSEVPQNLSASRPQDRQFILSSKKLLLSDSGFYLCAGTSGIGSEQYFGPGTRLTVT.